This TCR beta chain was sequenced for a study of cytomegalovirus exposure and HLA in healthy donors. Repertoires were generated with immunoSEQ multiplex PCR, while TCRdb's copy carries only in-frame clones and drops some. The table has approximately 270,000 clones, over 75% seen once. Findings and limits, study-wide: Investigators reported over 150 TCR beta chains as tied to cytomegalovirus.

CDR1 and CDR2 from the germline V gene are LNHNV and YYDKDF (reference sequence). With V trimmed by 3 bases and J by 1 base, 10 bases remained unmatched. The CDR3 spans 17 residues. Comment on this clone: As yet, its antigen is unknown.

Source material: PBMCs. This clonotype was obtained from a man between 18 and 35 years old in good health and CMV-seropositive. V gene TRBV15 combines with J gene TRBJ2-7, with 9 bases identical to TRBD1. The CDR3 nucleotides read TGTGCCACCAGCAGGGGATCCGGGACAGGGACTTCCTACGAGCAGTACTTC. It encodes CATSRGSGTGTSYEQYF. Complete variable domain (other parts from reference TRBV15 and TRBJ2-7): DAMVIQNPRYQVTQFGKPVTLSCSQTLNHNVMYWYQQKSSQAPKLLFHYYDKDFNNEADTPDNFQSRRPNTSFCFLDIRSPGLGDTAMYLCATSRGSGTGTSYEQYFGPGTRLTVT.